The 14 T cell receptor beta chains listed next were all sequenced from one sample in a study of neurological immune-mediated disorders. In TCRdb, the 5' RACE reads were re-called with MiXCR into one record per CDR3 protein. The table includes some 15,000 distinct CDR3 sequences, less than 25% detected once. The sequencing sample was made of PBMCs. The receptors were sampled from a man aged 45-60 years in good health.

This sequence joins TRBV19 and TRBJ1-4; D is ambiguous. CDR3 length: 13 amino acids. Germline lookup yields CDR1 LNHDA and CDR2 SQIVND (reference sequence). Deletions cut 7 bases from V and 5 bases from J, with 11 bases between. The CDR3 coding sequence is TGTGCCAGTAATACAAGAGGCAATGAAAAACTGTTTTTT. As protein: CASNTRGNEKLFF.

This clonotype was counted at least ten times. This chain connects TRBV5-1 to TRBJ1-1, with unresolved D. V gave up 2 bases and J gave up 3 bases, with 5 bases separating them. The V gene's germline CDR1 is SGHRS and CDR2 YFSETQ. This CDR3 comprises 12 residues. CDR3 residues: CASSFGDTEAFF. The CDR3 nucleotides are TGCGCCAGCAGCTTTGGGGACACTGAAGCTTTCTTT. Supplemented by reference TRBV5-1 and TRBJ1-1, the full variable domain reads KAGVTQTPRYLIKTRGQQVTLSCSPISGHRSVSWYQQTPGQGLQFLFEYFSETQRNKGNFPGRFSGRQFSNSRSEMNVSTLELGDSALYLCASSFGDTEAFFGQGTRLTVV.

This clonotype appeared many times. The chain recombines TRBV20-1 with TRBJ2-7, with 8 bases identical to TRBD1. Germline CDR1 DFQATT, CDR2 SNEGSKA (reference sequence). The V and J ends lost 5 bases and 5 bases, in that order; junction bases with no gene match: 5. CDR3 length: 12 residues. The CDR3 loop is CSALEQGDEQYF. In DNA, the CDR3 is TGCAGTGCTCTTGAACAGGGGGACGAGCAGTACTTC.

This clonotype is classed as medium-sized. V is TRBV15 and J is TRBJ2-7; D is unclear. Looked up from germline, CDR1 is LNHNV and CDR2 is YYDKDF (reference sequence). The CDR3 contains 14 residues. Trimming stripped 0 bases from V and 2 bases from J, with 8 bases between. In DNA, the CDR3 is TGTGCCACCAGCAGAGACCCCGGAGCCTACGAGCAGTACTTC. This codes for CATSRDPGAYEQYF.

This clonotype was detected many times. The chain has TRBV20-1 and TRBJ2-1; possible D gene TRBD2, 6 bases. This CDR3 has 11 residues. Trimming pared 7 bases from V and 6 bases from J, leaving 10 bases between. The V gene's germline CDR1 is DFQATT and CDR2 SNEGSKA (reference sequence). CDR3 sequence: CSGRAVNEQFF. The CDR3 coding sequence is TGCAGTGGGAGGGCCGTCAATGAGCAGTTCTTC.

By frequency in the sample, this clonotype is medium-sized. This chain uses TRBV15 with TRBJ1-5; maybe TRBD1 (5 bases). The germline V and J ends were trimmed by 0 bases and 6 bases, with 9 bases remaining between them. The CDR3 has 14 residues. Per germline, CDR1 LNHNV and CDR2 YYDKDF (reference sequence). DNA of the CDR3: TGTGCCACCAGCAGAGATGGGGGGAGTCAGCCCCAGCATTTT. Residues: CATSRDGGSQPQHF. Complete variable domain (other parts from reference TRBV15 and TRBJ1-5): DAMVIQNPRYQVTQFGKPVTLSCSQTLNHNVMYWYQQKSSQAPKLLFHYYDKDFNNEADTPDNFQSRRPNTSFCFLDIRSPGLGDTAMYLCATSRDGGSQPQHFGDGTRLSIL.

The chain uses TRBV7-8 and TRBJ2-1; 9 nucleotides agree with TRBD1. Germline lookup yields CDR1 SGHVS and CDR2 FQNEAQ. V dropped 5 bases and J dropped 8; count of bases not matched to a gene: 10. The CDR3 spans 15 residues. CDR3 sequence (DNA): TGTGCCAGCAGCGTACCTGTGAACAGGGGGCATGAGCAGTTCTTC. It is translated as CASSVPVNRGHEQFF.

This clonotype was seen ten or more times. The V call is TRBV5-1, the J call TRBJ2-2, with unresolved D. CDR1 is SGHRS and CDR2 is YFSETQ in the germline V gene. Trimming cost V 0 bases and J 5 bases, with 8 bases left between them. The length of the CDR3 is 14 residues. DNA of the CDR3: TGCGCCAGCAGCTTGGGGACCGGGACCGGGGAGCTGTTTTTT. Translating it yields CASSLGTGTGELFF.

Many counts were recorded for this clonotype. The chain is built from TRBV20-1 and TRBJ2-1; TRBD2 agrees at 10 bases. The CDR3 consists of 14 residues. J was trimmed by 3 bases and V by 5 bases; bases with no gene match: 4. Germline V lookup: CDR1 DFQATT, CDR2 SNEGSKA (reference sequence). The CDR3, as DNA: TGCAGTGCTTCCCTAGCGGGAGTCTACAATGAGCAGTTCTTC. It translates to CSASLAGVYNEQFF.

This clonotype was seen repeatedly, ten times or more. The rearrangement uses TRBV6-2 or TRBV6-3 and TRBJ2-7; TRBD1 agrees at 9 bases. The CDR3 is made up of 15 amino acids. The trim removed 5 bases at V and 2 bases at J, leaving 7 bases unmatched. Germline V lookup: CDR1 MNHEY, CDR2 SVGEGT. The CDR3 loop reads CASSISGTGPYEQYF. CDR3 DNA sequence: TGTGCCAGCAGTATCTCCGGGACAGGGCCCTACGAGCAGTACTTC.

This clonotype has a count of ten or more. V and J are TRBV20-1 and TRBJ1-1; 10 nucleotides align to TRBD1. There are 14 residues in the CDR3. Germline V gene data show CDR1 as DFQATT and CDR2 as SNEGSKA (reference sequence). The V segment lost 6 bases and the J segment 5 bases; nucleotides outside the gene matches: 9. The CDR3 here is CSATDRGRKTEAFF. Here the CDR3 DNA reads TGCAGTGCGACAGACAGGGGGCGGAAGACTGAAGCTTTCTTT.

The table lists this clonotype with many counts. The rearrangement joins TRBV20-1 to TRBJ2-3, with a weak D call TRBD1 (6 bases). V lost 3 bases and J lost 4, with 14 bases in between. Germline V CDR1 and CDR2: DFQATT, SNEGSKA (reference sequence). The length of the CDR3 is 14 residues. The CDR3 coding sequence is TGCAGTGCTAGTCGATGGGGACAAGCAGATACGCAGTATTTT. Residues: CSASRWGQADTQYF.

This clonotype occurred many times. The chain employs TRBV20-1 and TRBJ2-2, with 10 bases lining up with TRBD1. Unmatched junction bases numbered 6, after V lost 5 bases and J lost 6 bases. This CDR3 is built from 14 residues. Germline V gene lookup returns CDR1 DFQATT and CDR2 SNEGSKA (reference sequence). CDR3 nucleotide sequence: TGCAGTGCTTGGGCGGGGACAGGGGCCGGGGAGCTGTTTTTT. Translated, it gives CSAWAGTGAGELFF.

This clonotype is categorized as medium-sized. The CDR3 DNA reads as TGCAGTGCTAAGACAGGGGGCGGTGAAAAACTGTTTTTT. This encodes CSAKTGGGEKLFF. This rearrangement joins TRBV20-1 to TRBJ1-4; 10 nucleotides align to TRBD1. CDR3 length: 13 residues. Trimming took 4 bases from V and 7 from J; bases not matched to a gene: 3. From germline, CDR1 is DFQATT and CDR2 SNEGSKA (reference sequence).